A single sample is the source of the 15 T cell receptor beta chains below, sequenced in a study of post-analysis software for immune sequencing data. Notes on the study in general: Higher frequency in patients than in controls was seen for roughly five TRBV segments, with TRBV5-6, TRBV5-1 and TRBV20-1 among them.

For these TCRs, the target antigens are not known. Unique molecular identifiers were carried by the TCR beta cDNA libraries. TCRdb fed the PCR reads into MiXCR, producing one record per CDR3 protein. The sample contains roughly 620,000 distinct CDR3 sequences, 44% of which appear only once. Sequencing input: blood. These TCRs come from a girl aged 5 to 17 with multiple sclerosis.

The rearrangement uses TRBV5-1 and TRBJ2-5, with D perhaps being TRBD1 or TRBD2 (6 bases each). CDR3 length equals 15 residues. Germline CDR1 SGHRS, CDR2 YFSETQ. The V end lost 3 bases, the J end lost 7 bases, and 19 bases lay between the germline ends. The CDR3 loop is CASSSPGAQEWTQYF. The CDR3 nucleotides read TGCGCCAGCAGCTCCCCGGGGGCCCAAGAATGGACCCAGTACTTC.

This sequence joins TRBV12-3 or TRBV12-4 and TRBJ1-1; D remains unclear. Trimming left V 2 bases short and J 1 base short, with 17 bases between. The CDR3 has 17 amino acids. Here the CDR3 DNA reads TGTGCCAGCAGTTTATACCCGGGTACTAAATGGAACACTGAAGCTTTCTTT. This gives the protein CASSLYPGTKWNTEAFF.

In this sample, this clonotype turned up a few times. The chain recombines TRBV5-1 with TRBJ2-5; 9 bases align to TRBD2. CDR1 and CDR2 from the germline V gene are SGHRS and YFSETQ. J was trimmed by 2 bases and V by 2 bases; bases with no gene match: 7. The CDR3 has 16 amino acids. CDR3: CASSFSAGGAQETQYF. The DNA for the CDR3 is TGCGCCAGCAGCTTTTCAGCGGGAGGTGCGCAAGAGACCCAGTACTTC.

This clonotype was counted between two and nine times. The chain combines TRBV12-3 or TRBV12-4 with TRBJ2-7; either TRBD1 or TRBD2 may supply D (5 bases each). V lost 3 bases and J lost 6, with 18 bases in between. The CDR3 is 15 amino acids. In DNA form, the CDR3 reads TGTGCCAGCAGTTTGATGCCACTCGTGAGGGGCGAGCAGTACTTC. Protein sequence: CASSLMPLVRGEQYF.

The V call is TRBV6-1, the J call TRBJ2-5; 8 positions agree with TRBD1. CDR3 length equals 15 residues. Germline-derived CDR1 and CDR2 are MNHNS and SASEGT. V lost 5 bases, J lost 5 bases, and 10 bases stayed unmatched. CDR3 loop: CASSTTGGLGETQYF. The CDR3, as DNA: TGTGCCAGCAGTACAACAGGGGGGCTTGGCGAGACCCAGTACTTC.

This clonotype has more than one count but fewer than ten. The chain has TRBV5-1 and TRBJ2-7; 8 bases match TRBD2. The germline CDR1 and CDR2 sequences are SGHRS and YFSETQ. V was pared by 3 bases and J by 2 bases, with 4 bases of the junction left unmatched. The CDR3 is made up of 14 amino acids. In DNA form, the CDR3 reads TGCGCCAGCAGCTCGAGCGGGAGCACCTACGAGCAGTACTTC. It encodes CASSSSGSTYEQYF.

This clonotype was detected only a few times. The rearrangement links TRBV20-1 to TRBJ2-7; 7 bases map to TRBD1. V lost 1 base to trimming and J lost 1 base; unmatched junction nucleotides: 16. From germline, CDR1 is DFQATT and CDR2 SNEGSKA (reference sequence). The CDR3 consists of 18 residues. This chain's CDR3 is CSARGGLLQTGSSYEQYF. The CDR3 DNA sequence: TGCAGTGCTAGAGGGGGTTTATTGCAGACAGGGTCATCCTACGAGCAGTACTTC.

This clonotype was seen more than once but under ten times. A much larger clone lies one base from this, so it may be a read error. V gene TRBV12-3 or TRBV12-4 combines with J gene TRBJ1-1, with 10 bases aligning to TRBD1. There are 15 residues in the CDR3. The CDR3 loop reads CASSRPGQGNAEAFF. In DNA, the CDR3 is TGTGCCAGCAGCCGACCGGGACAGGGGAACGCTGAAGCTTTCTTT.

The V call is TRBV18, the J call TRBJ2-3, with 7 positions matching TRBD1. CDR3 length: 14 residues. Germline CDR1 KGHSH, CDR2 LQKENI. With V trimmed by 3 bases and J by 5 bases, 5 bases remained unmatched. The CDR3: CASSPPQGVDTQYF. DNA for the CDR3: TGTGCCAGCTCACCGCCCCAGGGGGTAGATACGCAGTATTTT.

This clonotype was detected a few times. The CDR3 loop is CSARDRAQGWETNYGYTF. The CDR3 bases are TGCAGTGCTAGAGATCGGGCGCAGGGATGGGAGACTAACTATGGCTACACCTTC. The chain is built from TRBV20-1 and TRBJ1-2; perhaps TRBD1 as D (5 bases). The CDR3 totals 18 residues. The V gene's germline CDR1 is DFQATT and CDR2 SNEGSKA (reference sequence). V was trimmed by 0 bases and J by 0 bases, leaving 20 bases between them.

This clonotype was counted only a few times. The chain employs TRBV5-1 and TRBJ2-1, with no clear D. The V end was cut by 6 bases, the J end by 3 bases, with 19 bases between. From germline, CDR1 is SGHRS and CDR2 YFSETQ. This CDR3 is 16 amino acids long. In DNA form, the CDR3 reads TGCGCCAGCACCCCTCACCGTTTAACTGTCTACAATGAGCAGTTCTTC. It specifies CASTPHRLTVYNEQFF.

CDR3 sequence reads: CASSLVGNHGYTF. CDR3 nucleotides: TGTGCCAGCAGCTTAGTAGGGAACCATGGCTACACCTTC. The rearrangement uses TRBV7-9 and TRBJ1-2; D uncertain. V lost 1 base and J lost 6, with 9 bases in between. Germline loops: CDR1 SEHNR, CDR2 FQNEAQ (reference sequence). The CDR3 sequence is 13 residues long.

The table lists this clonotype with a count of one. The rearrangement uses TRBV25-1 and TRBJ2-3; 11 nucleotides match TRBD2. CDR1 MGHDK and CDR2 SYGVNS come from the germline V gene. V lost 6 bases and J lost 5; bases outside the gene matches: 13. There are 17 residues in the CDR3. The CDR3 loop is CASSRGNSGRARDTQYF. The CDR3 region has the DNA TGTGCCAGCAGCCGTGGTAATAGCGGGAGGGCCAGAGATACGCAGTATTTT.

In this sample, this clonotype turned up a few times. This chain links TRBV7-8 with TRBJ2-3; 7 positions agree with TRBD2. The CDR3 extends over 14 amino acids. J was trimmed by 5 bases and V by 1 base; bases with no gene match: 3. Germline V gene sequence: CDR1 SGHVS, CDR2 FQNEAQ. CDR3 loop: CASSLVGGRDTQYF. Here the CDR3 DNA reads TGTGCCAGCAGCTTAGTAGGCGGGAGAGATACGCAGTATTTT.

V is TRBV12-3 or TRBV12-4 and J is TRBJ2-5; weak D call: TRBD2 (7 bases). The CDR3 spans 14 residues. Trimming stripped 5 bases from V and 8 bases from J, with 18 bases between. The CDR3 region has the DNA TGTGCCAGCAGTCAACTAGAGGGGGGGGCCACCCAGTACTTC. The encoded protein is CASSQLEGGATQYF.